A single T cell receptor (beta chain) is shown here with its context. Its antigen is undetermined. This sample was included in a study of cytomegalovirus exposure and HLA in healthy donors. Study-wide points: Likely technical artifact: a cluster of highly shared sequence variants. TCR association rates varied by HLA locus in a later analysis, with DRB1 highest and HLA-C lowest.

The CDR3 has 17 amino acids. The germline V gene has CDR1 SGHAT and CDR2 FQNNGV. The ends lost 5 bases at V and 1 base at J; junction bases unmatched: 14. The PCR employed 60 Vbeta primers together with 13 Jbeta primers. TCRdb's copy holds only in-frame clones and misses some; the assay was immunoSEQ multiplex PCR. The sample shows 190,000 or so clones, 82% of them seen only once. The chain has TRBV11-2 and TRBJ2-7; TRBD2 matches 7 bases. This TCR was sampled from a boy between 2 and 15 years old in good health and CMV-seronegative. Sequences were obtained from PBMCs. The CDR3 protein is CASSLRPGGKGSYEQYF. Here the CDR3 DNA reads TGTGCCAGCAGCCTACGTCCGGGGGGAAAGGGATCCTACGAGCAGTACTTC.